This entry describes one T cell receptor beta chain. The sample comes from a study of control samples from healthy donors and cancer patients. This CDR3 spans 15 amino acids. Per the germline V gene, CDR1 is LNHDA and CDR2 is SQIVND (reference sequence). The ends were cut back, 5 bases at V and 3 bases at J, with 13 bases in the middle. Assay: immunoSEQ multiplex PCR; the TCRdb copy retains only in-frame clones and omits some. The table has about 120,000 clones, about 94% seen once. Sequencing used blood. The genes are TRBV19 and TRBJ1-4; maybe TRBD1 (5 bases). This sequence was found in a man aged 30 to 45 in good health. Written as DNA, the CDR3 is TGTGCCAGTAGTCCCGAGGGGTGGCCTAATGAAAAACTGTTTTTT. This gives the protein CASSPEGWPNEKLFF.